The T cell receptor (beta chain) under discussion was sequenced for a study of cytomegalovirus exposure and HLA in healthy donors. PCR was performed using 60 Vbeta and 13 Jbeta primers. Produced via immunoSEQ multiplex PCR; TCRdb's table is partial and in-frame only. The sample records about 130,000 clones, roughly four fifths being singletons. From germline, CDR1 is SGHNT and CDR2 YENEEA. Trimming removed 1 base at V and 0 bases at J, with 11 bases between. The CDR3 sequence is 16 residues long. The chain is built from TRBV11-3 and TRBJ2-3, with a possible D match to TRBD2 (5 bases). Sequenced input: PBMCs. The TCR comes from a woman aged 45-60 years in good health and CMV-seronegative. CDR3 sequence: CASSLVFGGSTDTQYF. CDR3 DNA sequence: TGTGCCAGCAGCTTAGTCTTTGGCGGGAGCACAGATACGCAGTATTTT.